This T cell receptor beta chain emerged from a study of STAT5B mutations in CD4+ large granular lymphocyte leukemia. Libraries were prepared by immunoSEQ multiplex PCR; TCRdb keeps only in-frame clonotypes and omits some of them. The data show approximately 32,000 clones, 69% seen once. Findings of the study overall: Patient CD4-sorted repertoires looked more clonal than healthy CD4+ repertoires, even without putative leukemic clones.

Note on this clone: Its cognate antigen is unknown.

Healthy controls were blood donor buffy coats. The sample comprised CD4+ T cells from blood buffy coats. The TCR was taken from a human donor in good health.

The CDR3 DNA follows: TGTGCCAGCAGCCAGGGGCGGAACACTGAAGCTTTCTTT. This encodes CASSQGRNTEAFF. The chain has TRBV9 and TRBJ1-1; tentative D call: TRBD1 (6 bases). CDR1 and CDR2 (germline): SGDLS, YYNGEE. This CDR3 is built from 13 residues. V lost 4 bases, J lost 1 base, and 8 bases lay in between. Using reference TRBV9 and TRBJ1-1 for the parts outside the CDR3, the full variable domain is DSGVTQTPKHLITATGQRVTLRCSPRSGDLSVYWYQQSLDQGLQFLIQYYNGEERAKGNILERFSAQQFPDLHSELNLSSLELGDSALYFCASSQGRNTEAFFGQGTRLTVV.